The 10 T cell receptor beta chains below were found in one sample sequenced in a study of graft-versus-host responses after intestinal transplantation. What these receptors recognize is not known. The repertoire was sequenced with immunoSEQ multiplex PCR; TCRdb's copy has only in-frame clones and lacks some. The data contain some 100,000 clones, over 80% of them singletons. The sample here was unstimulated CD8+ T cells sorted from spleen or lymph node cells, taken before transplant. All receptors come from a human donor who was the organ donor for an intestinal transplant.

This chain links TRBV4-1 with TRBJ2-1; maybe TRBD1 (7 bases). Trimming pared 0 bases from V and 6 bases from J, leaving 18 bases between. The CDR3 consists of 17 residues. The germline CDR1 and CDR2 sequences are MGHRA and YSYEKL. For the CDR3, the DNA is TGCGCCAGCAGCCAAGAGCTGGAACAGGGGAGGCGCAATGAGCAGTTCTTC. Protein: CASSQELEQGRRNEQFF.

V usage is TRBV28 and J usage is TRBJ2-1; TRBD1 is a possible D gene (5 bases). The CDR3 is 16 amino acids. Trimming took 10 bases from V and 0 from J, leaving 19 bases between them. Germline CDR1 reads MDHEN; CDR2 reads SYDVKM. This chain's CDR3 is CATSISRQSSYNEQFF. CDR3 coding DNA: TGTGCCACCAGCATTTCTCGACAGAGCTCCTACAATGAGCAGTTCTTC.

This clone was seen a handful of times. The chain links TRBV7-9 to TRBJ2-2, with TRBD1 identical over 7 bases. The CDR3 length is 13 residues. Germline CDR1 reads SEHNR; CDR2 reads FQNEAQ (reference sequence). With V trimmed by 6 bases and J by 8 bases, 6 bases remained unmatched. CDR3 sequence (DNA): TGTGCCAGCAGAAAGGGGGCTCTTGGGGAGCTGTTTTTT. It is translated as CASRKGALGELFF.

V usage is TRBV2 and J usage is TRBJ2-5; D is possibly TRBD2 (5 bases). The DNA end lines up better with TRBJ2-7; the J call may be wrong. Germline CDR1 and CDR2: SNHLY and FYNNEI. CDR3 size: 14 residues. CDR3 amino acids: CASSDPSRDYEQYF. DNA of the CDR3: TGTGCCAGCAGTGACCCTAGCCGAGACTACGAGCAGTACTTC.

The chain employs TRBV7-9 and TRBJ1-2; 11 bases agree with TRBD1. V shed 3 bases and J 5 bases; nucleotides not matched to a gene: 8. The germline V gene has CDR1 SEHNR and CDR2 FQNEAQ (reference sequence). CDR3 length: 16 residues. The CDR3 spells CASSFGQGAEPYGYTF. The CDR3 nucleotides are TGTGCCAGCAGCTTCGGACAGGGGGCAGAACCGTATGGCTACACCTTC.

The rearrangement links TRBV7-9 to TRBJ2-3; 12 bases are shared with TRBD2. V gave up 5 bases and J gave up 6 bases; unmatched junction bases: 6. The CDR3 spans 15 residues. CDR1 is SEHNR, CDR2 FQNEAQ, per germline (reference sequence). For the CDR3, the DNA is TGTGCCAGCAGCCCACTAGCGGGGGGACGCGATACGCAGTATTTT. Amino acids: CASSPLAGGRDTQYF.

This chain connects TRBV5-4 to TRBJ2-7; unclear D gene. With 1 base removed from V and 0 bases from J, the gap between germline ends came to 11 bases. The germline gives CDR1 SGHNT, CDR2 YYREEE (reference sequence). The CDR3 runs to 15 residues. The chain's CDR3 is CASSLFSRFSYEQYF. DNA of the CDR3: TGTGCCAGCAGCTTGTTCTCGCGGTTCTCCTACGAGCAGTACTTC.

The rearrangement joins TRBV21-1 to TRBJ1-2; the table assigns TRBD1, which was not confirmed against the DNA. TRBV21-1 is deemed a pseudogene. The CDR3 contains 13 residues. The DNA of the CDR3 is TGTGCCAGCAGCGTAGGGACAACCTATGGCTACACCTTC. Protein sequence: CASSVGTTYGYTF.

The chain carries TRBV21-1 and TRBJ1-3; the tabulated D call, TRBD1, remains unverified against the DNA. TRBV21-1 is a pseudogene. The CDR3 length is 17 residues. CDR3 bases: TGTGCCAGCAGCAAAGGGCCAGGGGAACTCTCTGGAAACACCATATATTTT. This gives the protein CASSKGPGELSGNTIYF.

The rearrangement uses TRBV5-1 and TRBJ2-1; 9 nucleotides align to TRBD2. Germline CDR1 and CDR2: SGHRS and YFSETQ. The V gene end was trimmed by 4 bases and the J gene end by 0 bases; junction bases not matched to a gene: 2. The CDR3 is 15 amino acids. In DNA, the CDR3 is TGCGCCAGCAGCGAGGGACTAGCCTCCTACAATGAGCAGTTCTTC. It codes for CASSEGLASYNEQFF.